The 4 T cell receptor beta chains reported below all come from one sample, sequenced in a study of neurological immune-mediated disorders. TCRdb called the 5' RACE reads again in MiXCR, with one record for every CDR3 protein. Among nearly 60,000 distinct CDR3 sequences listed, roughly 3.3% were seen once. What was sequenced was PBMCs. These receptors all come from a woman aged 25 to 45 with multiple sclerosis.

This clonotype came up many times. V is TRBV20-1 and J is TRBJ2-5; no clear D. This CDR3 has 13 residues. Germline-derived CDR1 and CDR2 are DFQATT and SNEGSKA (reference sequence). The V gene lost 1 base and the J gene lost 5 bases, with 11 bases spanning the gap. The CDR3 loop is CSARVPGFETQYF. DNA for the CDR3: TGCAGTGCTAGAGTTCCGGGTTTCGAGACCCAGTACTTC.

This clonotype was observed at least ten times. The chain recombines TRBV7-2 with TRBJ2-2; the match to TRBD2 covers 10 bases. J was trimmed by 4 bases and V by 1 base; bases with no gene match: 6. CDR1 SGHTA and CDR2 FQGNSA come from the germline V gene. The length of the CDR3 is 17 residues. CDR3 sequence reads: CASSLELAGVVTGELFF. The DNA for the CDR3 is TGTGCCAGCAGCTTAGAGCTAGCGGGAGTAGTCACCGGGGAGCTGTTTTTT.

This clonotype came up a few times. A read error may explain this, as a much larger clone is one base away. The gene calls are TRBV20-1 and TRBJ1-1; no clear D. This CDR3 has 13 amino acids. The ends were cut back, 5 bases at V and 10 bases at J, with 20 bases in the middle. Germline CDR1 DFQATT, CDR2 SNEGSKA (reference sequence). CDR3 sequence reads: CSAPGTRTLGAFF. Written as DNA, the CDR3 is TGCAGTGCTCCAGGAACGAGAACACTAGGAGCTTTCTTT.

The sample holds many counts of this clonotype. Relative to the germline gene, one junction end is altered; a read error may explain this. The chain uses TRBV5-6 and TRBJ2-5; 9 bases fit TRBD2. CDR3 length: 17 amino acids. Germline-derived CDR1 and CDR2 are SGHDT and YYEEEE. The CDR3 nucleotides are TGTGCCAGCAGCCGACGGTTTAGCGGGGGCCACCATGAGACCCAGTACTTC. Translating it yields CASSRRFSGGHHETQYF.